This T cell receptor beta chain was recorded in a study of blood T cells in healthy people across ages. The germline gives CDR1 LNHNV, CDR2 YYDKDF (reference sequence). The CDR3 is 17 amino acids. Trimming removed 1 base from V and 5 bases from J, with 20 bases in between. Through a sample-barcoded 5' primer and a J-beta primer mix, a second PCR was run for roughly 7 to 12 cycles. From the 5' RACE reads, TCRdb called clonotypes with MiXCR, one entry per CDR3 protein. In the table there are over a million distinct CDR3 sequences, 42% of which are singletons. The sample taken for sequencing was blood. The sequence derives from a young woman in good health. V is TRBV15 and J is TRBJ2-5, with TRBD2 as a possible D gene (7 bases). CDR3 bases: TGTGCCACCAGCAGAGGACTTCGGCGGGGGCACAGGGAGACCCAGTACTTC. Translation: CATSRGLRRGHRETQYF.